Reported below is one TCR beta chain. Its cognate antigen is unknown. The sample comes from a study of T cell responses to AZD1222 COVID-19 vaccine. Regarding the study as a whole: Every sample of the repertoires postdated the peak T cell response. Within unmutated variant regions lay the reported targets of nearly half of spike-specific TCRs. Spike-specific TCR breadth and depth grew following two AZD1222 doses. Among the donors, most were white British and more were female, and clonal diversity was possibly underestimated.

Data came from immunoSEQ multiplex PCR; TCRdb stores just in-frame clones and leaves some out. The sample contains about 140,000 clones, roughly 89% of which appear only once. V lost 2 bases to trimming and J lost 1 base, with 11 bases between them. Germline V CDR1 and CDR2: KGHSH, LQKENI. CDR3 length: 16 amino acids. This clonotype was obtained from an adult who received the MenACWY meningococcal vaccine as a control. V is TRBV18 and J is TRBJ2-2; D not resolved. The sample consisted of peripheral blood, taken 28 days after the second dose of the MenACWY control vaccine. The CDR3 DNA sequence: TGTGCCAGCTCACCATTTCCCGCACAGAACACCGGGGAGCTGTTTTTT. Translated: CASSPFPAQNTGELFF.